This T cell receptor (beta chain) came from a study of blood T cell repertoires in COVID-19. Across the study: PBMCs, B-cell-depleted T cells, or T cells provided the cDNA or gDNA that made up the material.

V lost 4 bases and J 6 bases, leaving 16 bases between the germline ends. The germline V gene encodes CDR1 MNHGY and CDR2 SAAAGT. The CDR3 is 15 residues long. TCRdb keeps only in-frame clones here, not all; method: immunoSEQ multiplex PCR. The profile shows tens of thousands of clones, approximately 80% of them singletons. The clonotype comes from a man in his fifties with COVID-19, enrolled during active disease. The sequencing sample was made of peripheral blood. V and J are TRBV6-8 and TRBJ1-5; D is uncertain. This chain's CDR3 is CASSSSDPTCQPQHF. For the CDR3, the DNA is TGTGCCAGCAGTTCCTCCGATCCAACATGTCAGCCCCAGCATTTT.